One TCR beta chain is described in this entry. This sample is part of a study of blood T cell repertoires in COVID-19. Whole-study context: Some COVID-19 samples were acute and others convalescent; all came from the United States, Italy and Spain. T cells, B-cell-depleted T cells, or PBMCs provided the cDNA or gDNA that served as material.

J gave up 6 bases and V 4 bases, and 3 bases lay outside the gene matches. Germline V CDR1 and CDR2: MGHDK, SYGVNS. The CDR3 contains 13 residues. Produced via immunoSEQ multiplex PCR; TCRdb's table is partial and in-frame only. The table has 50,000 or so clones, roughly 84% seen once. This TCR came from a man aged 50 to 59 with active COVID-19. This chain joins TRBV25-1 and TRBJ1-5; TRBD1 matches 7 bases. The specimen was peripheral blood. CDR3 residues: CASSGQGGQPQHF. CDR3 DNA: TGTGCCAGCAGTGGACAGGGTGGTCAGCCCCAGCATTTT.